The T cell receptor (beta chain) described here comes from a study of T cells after posttransplantation cyclophosphamide. Germline CDR1 LNHDA, CDR2 SQIVND (reference sequence). The J segment lost 1 base and the V segment lost 7 bases, leaving 3 bases of the junction unmatched. This CDR3 contains 14 residues. Only in-frame clones appear in the TCRdb table, and some are missing; sequencing was by immunoSEQ multiplex PCR. The sample shows over 30,000 clones, none of them appearing just once. In this sample, this clone turned up many times. The genes are TRBV19 and TRBJ1-5; 8 positions agree with TRBD1. The source is a woman aged 45-59 years in good health and a related stem cell transplant donor. Sequenced: PBMCs. The CDR3 DNA is TGTGCCAGTAAAAGGACAGGGAGCAATCAGCCCCAGCATTTT. This translates into CASKRTGSNQPQHF. Full variable domain (missing parts from reference TRBV19 and TRBJ1-5): DGGITQSPKYLFRKEGQNVTLSCEQNLNHDAMYWYRQDPGQGLRLIYYSQIVNDFQKGDIAEGYSVSREKKESFPLTVTSAQKNPTAFYLCASKRTGSNQPQHFGDGTRLSIL.